This T cell receptor (beta chain) comes out of a study of T cells after yellow fever vaccination. Whole-study context: The authors prepared low-cell-number fractions using SMART-Seq v4 Ultra Low Input.

TCRdb passed the 5' RACE reads through MiXCR, listing each CDR3 protein once. The table shows fewer than 150,000 distinct CDR3 sequences, with 7.7% occurring only once. Between the trimmed V and J ends, which lost 5 bases and 3 bases, there was a span of 6 bases. The CDR3 is made up of 12 amino acids. The germline CDR1 and CDR2 sequences are KGHDR and SFDVKD. This clonotype was seen many times. This chain links TRBV24-1 with TRBJ1-1; D remains unclear. This receptor was taken from a man younger than 45 who received the YFV17D yellow fever vaccine. This sample comprised CD4+ T cells sorted from PBMCs, obtained 5 days after the yellow fever booster vaccination. CDR3 protein: CATSVQYTEAFF. In DNA form, the CDR3 reads TGTGCCACCAGTGTTCAGTACACTGAAGCTTTCTTT.